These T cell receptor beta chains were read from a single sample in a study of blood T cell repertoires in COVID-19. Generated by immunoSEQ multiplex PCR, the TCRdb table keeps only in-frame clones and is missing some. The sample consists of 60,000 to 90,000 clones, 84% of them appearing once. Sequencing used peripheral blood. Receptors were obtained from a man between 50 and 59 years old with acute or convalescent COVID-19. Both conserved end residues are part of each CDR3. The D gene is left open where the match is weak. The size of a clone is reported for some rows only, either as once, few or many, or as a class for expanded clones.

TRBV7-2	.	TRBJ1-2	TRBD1	TGTGCCAGCAGCTTAGTCCAGGGGGTCTATTTCACCTTC	CASSLVQGVYFTF
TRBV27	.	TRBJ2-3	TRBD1	TGTGCCAGCAGTTTATTGGGGACAGGGGACCCTAGCACAGATACGCAGTATTTT	CASSLLGTGDPSTDTQYF
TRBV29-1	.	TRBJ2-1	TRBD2	TGCAGCGTTGGAGGGGGGACTAGCGGAGACAATGAGCAGTTCTTC	CSVGGGTSGDNEQFF
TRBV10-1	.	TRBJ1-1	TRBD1	TGCGCCAGCAGTGCCGGGACAGGGAACACTGAAGCTTTCTTT	CASSAGTGNTEAFF
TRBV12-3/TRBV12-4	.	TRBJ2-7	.	TGTGCCAGCAGTGCCTACGTGGCGGGAGAGCAGTACTTC	CASSAYVAGEQYF
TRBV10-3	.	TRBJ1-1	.	TGTGCCATCAGTGGGGCCTTGGGAGCGAACACTGAAGCTTTCTTT	CAISGALGANTEAFF
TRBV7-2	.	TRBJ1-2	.	TGTGCCAGCAGGCCCGGCCGGGTGTACTCCTATGGCTACACCTTC	CASRPGRVYSYGYTF
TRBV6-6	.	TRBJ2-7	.	TGTGCCAGCAGGCCGTCGAGGGATCTCGAGCAGTACTTC	CASRPSRDLEQYF
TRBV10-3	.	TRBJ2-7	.	TGTGCCATCAGGATGGGGGAGGAGTACGAGCAGTACTTC	CAIRMGEEYEQYF
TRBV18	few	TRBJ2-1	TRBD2	TGTGCCAGCTCACCAACAAGAAATAGCGGGAGTCGCTCCTACAATGAGCAGTTCTTC	CASSPTRNSGSRSYNEQFF
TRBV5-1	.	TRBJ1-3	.	TGCGCCAGCAGCTTGAGAACAGGCTCTGGAAACACCATATATTTT	CASSLRTGSGNTIYF
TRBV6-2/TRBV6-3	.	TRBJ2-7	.	TGTGCCAGCAGTTTCCTTTCCCGGGACTCCGAGCAGTACTTC	CASSFLSRDSEQYF
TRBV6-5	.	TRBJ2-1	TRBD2	TGTGCCAGCTTGACCGGGACTACCTACAATGAGCAGTTCTTC	CASLTGTTYNEQFF
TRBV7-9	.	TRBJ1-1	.	TGTGCCAGCAGCCCGAAGGGCTCAGGAGGGTTTGAAGCTTTCTTT	CASSPKGSGGFEAFF
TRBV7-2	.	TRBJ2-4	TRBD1	TGTGCCAGCAGCTTAGCCCCCGGGACAGGGGTGAACATTCAGTACTTC	CASSLAPGTGVNIQYF
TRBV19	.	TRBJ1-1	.	TGTGCCAGTAGTATAGGTGGCAGCGGGAACACTGAAGCTTTCTTT	CASSIGGSGNTEAFF
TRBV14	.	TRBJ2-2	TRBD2	TGTGCCAGCAGCCAAGATCTAGGACTAGCGGGAGGGCCTGGCACCGGGGAGCTGTTTTTT	CASSQDLGLAGGPGTGELFF
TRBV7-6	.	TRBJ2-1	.	TGTGCCAGCAGCTTCATGGGTCCAGGGTCCTACAATGAGCAGTTCTTC	CASSFMGPGSYNEQFF
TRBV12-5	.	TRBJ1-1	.	TGTGCTAGTGGGCGGACGGGATCGAACACTGAAGCTTTCTTT	CASGRTGSNTEAFF
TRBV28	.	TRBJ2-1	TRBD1	TGTGCCAGCAGGACCGGGACAGGGGACTACAATGAGCAGTTCTTC	CASRTGTGDYNEQFF
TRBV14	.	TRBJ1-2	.	TGTGCCAGTTCTACCGGGGGGGACAACTATGGCTACACCTTC	CASSTGGDNYGYTF
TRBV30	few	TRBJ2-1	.	TGTGCCTGGAGTGTTGGCAGGGTGGTAGGTGAGCAGTTCTTC	CAWSVGRVVGEQFF
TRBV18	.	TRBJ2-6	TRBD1	TGTGCCAGCGGACTGGACAGGACCGGGGCCAACGTCCTGACTTTC	CASGLDRTGANVLTF
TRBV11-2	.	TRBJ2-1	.	TGTGCCAGCAGCTCCGGACCCTCGAGGGTATATGAGCAGTTCTTC	CASSSGPSRVYEQFF
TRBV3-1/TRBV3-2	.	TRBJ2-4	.	TGTGCCAGCAGCCAAGGTGGGGGGGCGCGAAACATTCAGTACTTC	CASSQGGGARNIQYF
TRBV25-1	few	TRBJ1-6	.	TGTGCCAGCAGTGAATGGGGCAGTTCGAATTCACCCCTCCACTTT	CASSEWGSSNSPLHF
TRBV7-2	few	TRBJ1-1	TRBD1	TGTGCCAGCAGCTTAAGGGGACAGGCACTCGCCACTGAAGCTTTCTTT	CASSLRGQALATEAFF
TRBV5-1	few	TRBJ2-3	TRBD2	TGCGCCAGCAGCTTGGGAGGACTAGCGGTCACAGATACGCAGTATTTT	CASSLGGLAVTDTQYF
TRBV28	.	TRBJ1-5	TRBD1	TGTGCCAGCGGAGGACAGGGGATTAATCAGCCCCAGCATTTT	CASGGQGINQPQHF
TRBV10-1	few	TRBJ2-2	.	TGCGCCAGCAGGGGCGCCGGGGAGCTGTTTTTT	CASRGAGELFF
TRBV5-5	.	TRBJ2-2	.	TGTGCCAGCAGCCTGTCGGGAAACACCGGGGAGCTGTTTTTT	CASSLSGNTGELFF
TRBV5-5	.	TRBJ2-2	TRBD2	TGTGCCAGCAGCCGGACTAGCGAGTTTATCGGGGAGCTGTTTTTT	CASSRTSEFIGELFF
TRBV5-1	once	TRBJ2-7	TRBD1	TGCGCCAGCAGCGACCCTGACAGGGGGGATAGCGGGGAGCAGTACTTC	CASSDPDRGDSGEQYF
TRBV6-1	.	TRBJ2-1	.	TGTGCCACCGGGACGGGGGTTTACAATGAGCAGTTCTTC	CATGTGVYNEQFF
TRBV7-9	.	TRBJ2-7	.	TGTGCCAGCAGCCCCGCGGGATACGAGCAGTACTTC	CASSPAGYEQYF
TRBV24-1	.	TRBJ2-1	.	TGTGCCACCAGTGGGGAGCGGAAGGCTCATAATGAGCAGTTCTTC	CATSGERKAHNEQFF
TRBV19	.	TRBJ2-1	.	TGTGCCAGTAGCCCTCGGGGATACAATGAGCAGTTCTTC	CASSPRGYNEQFF
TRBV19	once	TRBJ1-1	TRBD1	TGTGCCAGTAGGGACCGGGACAGGGCTAACACTGAAGCTTTCTTT	CASRDRDRANTEAFF
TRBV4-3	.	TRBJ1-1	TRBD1	TGCGCCAGCAGCCAAGACGGACAGGGGACTGAAGCTTTCTTT	CASSQDGQGTEAFF
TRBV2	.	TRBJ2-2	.	TGTGCCAGCAGTGTCGAGGGTGGCGGGGAGCTGTTTTTT	CASSVEGGGELFF
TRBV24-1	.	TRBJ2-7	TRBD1	TGTGCCACCAGTGACCCAACAGGGGACCCCTACGAGCAGTACTTC	CATSDPTGDPYEQYF
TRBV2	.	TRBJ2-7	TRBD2	TGTGCCAGCAGTGCACCACTAGCGGGGGGCGCCTACGAGCAGTACTTC	CASSAPLAGGAYEQYF
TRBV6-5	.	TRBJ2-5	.	TGTGCCAGCAGTTACGGCGGGTTACGCCAAGAGACCCAGTACTTC	CASSYGGLRQETQYF
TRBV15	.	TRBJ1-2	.	TGTGCCACCAGCAGAGAGTATCAGGGGAACTATGGCTACACCTTC	CATSREYQGNYGYTF
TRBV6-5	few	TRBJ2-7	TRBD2	TGTGCCAGCAGTTACGGGACTAGCTCTTCCTACGAGCAGTACTTC	CASSYGTSSSYEQYF
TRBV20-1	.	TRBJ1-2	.	TGCAGTGCTATGCAGGATGGCTACACCTTC	CSAMQDGYTF